This T cell receptor (beta chain) was documented in a study of metastatic and nonmetastatic thyroid tumors (dated by TCRdb to 2020 to 2021). Broadly, across the study: Repertoires were compared across peripheral blood and tumor or nodule tissue samples from malignant and benign thyroid patients. Summary of the overall study and its limitations: In both blood and tumor samples, malignant tumors were reported to have significantly higher TCR beta diversity than benign nodules.

Deletion took 6 bases off V and 1 base off J, with a span of 6 bases between the germline ends. Taken from cysteine to phenylalanine, the CDR3 has 12 residues. CDR3 DNA is the only sequence kept; it has 36 bases, read in frame from the first base. None of the patients had been given any treatment before thyroid surgery. Using T-cell receptor beta sequencing, the study looked back at clinical samples from patients collected from 2012 to 2018. This clone was seen ten or more times. The specificity of this receptor is unknown. It has no much larger one-base neighbor in the sample; base qualities were not kept. The library was built by means of PCR. Sequencing was performed on an Illumina HiSeq 4000. High-throughput sequencing was used to profile the TCR beta-chain CDR3 region of every patient. Concerning the study's data processing: A classifier to discriminate distant-metastatic papillary thyroid cancer patients was built from CDR3 differences across clinicopathological groups. Repertoire diversity was assessed with the Shannon index, and tumor-blood repertoire similarity with the Morisita-Horn index. TCRdb trimmed the raw reads at Q25, called clones with MiXCR and kept productive beta chains. The V and J calls shown here were made by TCRdb, not taken from the authors' results. The sample records over 25,000 clones, approximately 16% of which are singletons. The ten largest account for around 6.1% of the sample.

The chain joins TRBV12-3 or TRBV12-4 to TRBJ1-2; the D gene is not confidently resolved. The sequencing input was blood. This TCR derives from a male donor with papillary thyroid cancer or a benign thyroid nodule (not recorded which). Some clones in this sample may be carry-over from other donors' samples. Here the CDR3 is given as CASSALNYGYTF. DNA sequence: TGTGCCAGCAGCGCCCTTAACTATGGCTACACCTTC.